This T cell receptor (beta chain) was profiled in a study of T cell responses to AZD1222 COVID-19 vaccine. Study information: Second doses were pooled across both intervals (about 4 or about 12 weeks). General observations from the study: Elevations in Spike-specific TCR breadth and depth followed administration of two AZD1222 doses.

TCRdb's table, derived via immunoSEQ multiplex PCR, lists solely in-frame clones and lacks some. The sample has over 150,000 clones, 88% seen once. Germline V gives CDR1 MDHEN, CDR2 SYDVKM. The CDR3 has 11 amino acids. The V end was cut by 5 bases, the J end by 10 bases, with 11 bases between. Comment on this clone: Its antigen remains unknown.

This chain joins TRBV28 and TRBJ1-2; maybe TRBD1 (6 bases). This clonotype was obtained from an adult in good health. The sample in question was peripheral blood, obtained on day 0 of AZD1222 vaccination. The CDR3 region has the DNA TGTGCCAGCAGTATTACAGGGAACTACACCTTC. Residues: CASSITGNYTF.